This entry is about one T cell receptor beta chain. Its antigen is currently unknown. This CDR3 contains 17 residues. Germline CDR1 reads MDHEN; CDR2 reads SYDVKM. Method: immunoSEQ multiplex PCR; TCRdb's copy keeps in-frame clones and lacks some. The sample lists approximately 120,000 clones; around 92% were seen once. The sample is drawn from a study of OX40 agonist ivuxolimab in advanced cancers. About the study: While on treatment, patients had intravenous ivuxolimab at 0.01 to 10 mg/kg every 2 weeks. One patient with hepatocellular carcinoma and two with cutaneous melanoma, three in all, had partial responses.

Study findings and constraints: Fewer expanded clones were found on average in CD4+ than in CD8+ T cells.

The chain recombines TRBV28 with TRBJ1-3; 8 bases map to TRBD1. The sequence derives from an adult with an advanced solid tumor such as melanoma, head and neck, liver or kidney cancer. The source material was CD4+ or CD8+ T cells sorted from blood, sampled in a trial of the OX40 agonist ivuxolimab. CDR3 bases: TGTGCTGGATCAGACAGGGGTCGAAATAGCTCTGGAAACACCATATATTTT. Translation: CAGSDRGRNSSGNTIYF.